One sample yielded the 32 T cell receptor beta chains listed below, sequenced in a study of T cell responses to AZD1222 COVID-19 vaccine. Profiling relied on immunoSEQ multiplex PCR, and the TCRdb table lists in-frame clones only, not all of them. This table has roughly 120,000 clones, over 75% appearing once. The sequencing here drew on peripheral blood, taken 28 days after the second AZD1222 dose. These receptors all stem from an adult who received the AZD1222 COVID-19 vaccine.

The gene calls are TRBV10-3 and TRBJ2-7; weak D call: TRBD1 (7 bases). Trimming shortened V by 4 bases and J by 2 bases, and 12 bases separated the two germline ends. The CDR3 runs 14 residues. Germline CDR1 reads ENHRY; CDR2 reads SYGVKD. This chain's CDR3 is CAISGRDRTYEQYF. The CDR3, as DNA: TGTGCCATCAGTGGGCGGGACAGAACCTACGAGCAGTACTTC.

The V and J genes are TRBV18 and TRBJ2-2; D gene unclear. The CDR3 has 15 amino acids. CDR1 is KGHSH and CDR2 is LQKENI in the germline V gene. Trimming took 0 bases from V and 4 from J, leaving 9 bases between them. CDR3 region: CASSPPVIGTGELFF. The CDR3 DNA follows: TGTGCCAGCTCACCACCGGTTATAGGCACCGGGGAGCTGTTTTTT. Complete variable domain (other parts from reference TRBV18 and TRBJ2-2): NAGVMQNPRHLVRRRGQEARLRCSPMKGHSHVYWYRQLPEEGLKFMVYLQKENIIDESGMPKERFSAEFPKEGPSILRIQQVVRGDSAAYFCASSPPVIGTGELFFGEGSRLTVL.

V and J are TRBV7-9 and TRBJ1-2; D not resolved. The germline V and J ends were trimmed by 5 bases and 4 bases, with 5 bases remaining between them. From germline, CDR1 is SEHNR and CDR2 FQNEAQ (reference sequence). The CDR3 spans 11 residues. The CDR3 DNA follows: TGTGCCAGCAGCCTAACCTATGGCTACACCTTC. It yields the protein CASSLTYGYTF.

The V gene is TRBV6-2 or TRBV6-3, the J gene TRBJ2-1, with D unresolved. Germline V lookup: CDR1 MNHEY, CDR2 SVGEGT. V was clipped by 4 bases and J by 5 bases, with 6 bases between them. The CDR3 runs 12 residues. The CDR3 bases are TGTGCCAGCAGTTTCGGAGACAATGAGCAGTTCTTC. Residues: CASSFGDNEQFF.

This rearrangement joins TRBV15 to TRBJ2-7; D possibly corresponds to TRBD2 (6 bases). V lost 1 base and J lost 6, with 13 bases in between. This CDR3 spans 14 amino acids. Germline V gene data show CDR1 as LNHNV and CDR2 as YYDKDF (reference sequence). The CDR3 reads CATSRALDGGEQYF. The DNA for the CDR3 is TGTGCCACCAGCAGAGCCCTGGACGGGGGCGAGCAGTACTTC.

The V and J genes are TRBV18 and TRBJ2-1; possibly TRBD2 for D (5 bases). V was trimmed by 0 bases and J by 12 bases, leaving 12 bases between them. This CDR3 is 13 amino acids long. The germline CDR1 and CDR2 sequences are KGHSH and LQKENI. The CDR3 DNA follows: TGTGCCAGCTCACCACCGACCTTAGGAGGGCAGTTCTTC. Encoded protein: CASSPPTLGGQFF.

The CDR3 nucleotides are TGCGCCAGCAGCCCGGACGGACCGAACACCGGGGAGCTGTTTTTT. This encodes CASSPDGPNTGELFF. The chain has TRBV5-1 and TRBJ2-2; D ambiguous. Per the germline V gene, CDR1 is SGHRS and CDR2 is YFSETQ. The V and J ends lost 4 bases and 0 bases respectively, with 10 bases between them. This CDR3 region has 15 residues.

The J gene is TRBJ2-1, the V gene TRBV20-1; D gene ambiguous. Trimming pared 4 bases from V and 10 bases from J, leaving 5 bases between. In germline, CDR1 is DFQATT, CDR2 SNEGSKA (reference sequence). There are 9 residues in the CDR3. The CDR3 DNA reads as TGCAGTGCTAACCACGAGCAGTTCTTC. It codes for CSANHEQFF.

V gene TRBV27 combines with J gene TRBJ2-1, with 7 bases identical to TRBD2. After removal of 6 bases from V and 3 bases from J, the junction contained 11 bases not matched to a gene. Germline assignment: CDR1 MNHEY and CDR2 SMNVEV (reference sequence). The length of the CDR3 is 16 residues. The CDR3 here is CASRTRLAVNYNEQFF. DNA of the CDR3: TGTGCCAGCAGGACCAGACTAGCAGTAAACTACAATGAGCAGTTCTTC.

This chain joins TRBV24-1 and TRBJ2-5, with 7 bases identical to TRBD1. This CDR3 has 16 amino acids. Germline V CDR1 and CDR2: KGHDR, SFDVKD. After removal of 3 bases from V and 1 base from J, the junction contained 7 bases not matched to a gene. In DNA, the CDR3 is TGTGCCACCAGTGATAAGGACAGGCCGATCCAAGAGACCCAGTACTTC. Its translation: CATSDKDRPIQETQYF.

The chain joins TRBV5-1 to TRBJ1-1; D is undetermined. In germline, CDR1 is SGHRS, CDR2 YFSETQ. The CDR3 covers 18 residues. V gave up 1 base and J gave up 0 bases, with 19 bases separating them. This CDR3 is CASSLLAPTEYLNTEAFF. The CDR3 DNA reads TGCGCCAGCAGCTTGTTAGCCCCGACGGAATACTTGAACACTGAAGCTTTCTTT.

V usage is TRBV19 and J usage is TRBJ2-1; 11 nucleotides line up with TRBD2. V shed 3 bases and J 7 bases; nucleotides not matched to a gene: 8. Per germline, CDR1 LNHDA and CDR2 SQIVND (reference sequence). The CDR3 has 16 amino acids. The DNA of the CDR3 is TGTGCCAGTAGTATCGGTAGCGGGAGGGCCAGGAATGAGCAGTTCTTC. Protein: CASSIGSGRARNEQFF.

The CDR3 loop is CASSEALAGANVLTF. The CDR3 DNA reads as TGTGCCAGCAGTGAAGCTCTTGCAGGGGCCAACGTCCTGACTTTC. The V call is TRBV6-1, the J call TRBJ2-6; no reliable D call. CDR1 and CDR2 from the germline V gene are MNHNS and SASEGT. V gave up 0 bases and J gave up 4 bases, with 7 bases separating them. CDR3 length equals 15 residues.

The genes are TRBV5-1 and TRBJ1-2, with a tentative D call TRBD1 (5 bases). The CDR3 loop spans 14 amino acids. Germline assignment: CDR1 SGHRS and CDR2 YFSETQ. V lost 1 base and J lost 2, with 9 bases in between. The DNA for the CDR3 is TGCGCCAGCAGCTTGCCGGGGACGAACTATGGCTACACCTTC. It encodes CASSLPGTNYGYTF.

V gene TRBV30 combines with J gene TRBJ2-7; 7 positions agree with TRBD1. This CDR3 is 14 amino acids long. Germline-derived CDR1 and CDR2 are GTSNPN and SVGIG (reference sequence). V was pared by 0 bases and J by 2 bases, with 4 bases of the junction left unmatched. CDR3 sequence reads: CAWSVQQGPYEQYF. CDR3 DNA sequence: TGTGCCTGGAGTGTACAACAGGGGCCCTACGAGCAGTACTTC.

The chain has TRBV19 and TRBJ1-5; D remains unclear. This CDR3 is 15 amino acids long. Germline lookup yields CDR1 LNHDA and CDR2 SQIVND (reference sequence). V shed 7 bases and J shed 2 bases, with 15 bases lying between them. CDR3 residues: CASTWSLQGNQPQHF. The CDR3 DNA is TGTGCCAGTACGTGGAGCCTCCAGGGCAATCAGCCCCAGCATTTT.

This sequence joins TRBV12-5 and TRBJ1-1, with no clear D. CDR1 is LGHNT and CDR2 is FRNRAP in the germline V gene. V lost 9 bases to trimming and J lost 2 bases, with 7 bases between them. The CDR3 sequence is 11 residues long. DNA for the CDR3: TGTGCTAGCTTCAACAACACTGAAGCTTTCTTT. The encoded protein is CASFNNTEAFF.

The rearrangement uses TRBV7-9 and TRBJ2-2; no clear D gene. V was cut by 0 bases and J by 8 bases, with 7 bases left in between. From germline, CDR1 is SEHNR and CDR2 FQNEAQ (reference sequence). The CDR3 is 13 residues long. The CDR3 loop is CASSLAASGELFF. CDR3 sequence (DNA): TGTGCCAGCAGCTTAGCGGCCTCTGGGGAGCTGTTTTTT.

Written as DNA, the CDR3 is TGTGCCAGCAGCTTAGCTGTATCGGCAGTGGACTATGGCTACACCTTC. Its protein product is CASSLAVSAVDYGYTF. The chain joins TRBV7-2 to TRBJ1-2, with D unclear. Germline values: CDR1 SGHTA, CDR2 FQGNSA. The CDR3 consists of 16 residues. V lost 0 bases, J lost 3 bases, and 14 bases lay in between.

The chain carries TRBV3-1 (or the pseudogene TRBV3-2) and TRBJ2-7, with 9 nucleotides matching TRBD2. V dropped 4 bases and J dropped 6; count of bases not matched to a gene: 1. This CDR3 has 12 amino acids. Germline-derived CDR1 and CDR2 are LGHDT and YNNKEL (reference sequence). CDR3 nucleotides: TGTGCCAGCAGCCGCGGGGGGGTCGAGCAGTACTTC. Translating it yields CASSRGGVEQYF.

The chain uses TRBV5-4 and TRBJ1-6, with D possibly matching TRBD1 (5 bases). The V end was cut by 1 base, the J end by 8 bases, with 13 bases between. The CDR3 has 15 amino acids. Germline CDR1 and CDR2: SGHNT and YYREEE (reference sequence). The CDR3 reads CASSLNWDSDSPLHF. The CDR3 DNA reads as TGTGCCAGCAGCTTGAATTGGGACTCCGATTCACCCCTCCACTTT.

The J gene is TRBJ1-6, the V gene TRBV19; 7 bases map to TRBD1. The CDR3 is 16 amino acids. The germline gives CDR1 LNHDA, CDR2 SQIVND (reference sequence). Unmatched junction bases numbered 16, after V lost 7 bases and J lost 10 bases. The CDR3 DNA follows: TGTGCCAGTACCGTCGGGACAGATCTCTTGGGCTCACCCCTCCACTTT. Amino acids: CASTVGTDLLGSPLHF.

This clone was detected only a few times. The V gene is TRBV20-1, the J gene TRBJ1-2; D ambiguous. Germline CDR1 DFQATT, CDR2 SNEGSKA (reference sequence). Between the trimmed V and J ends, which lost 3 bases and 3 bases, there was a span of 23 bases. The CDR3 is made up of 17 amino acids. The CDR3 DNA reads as TGCAGTGCTAGTCCCTTCGATTACGATAAAAGAGACTATGGCTACACCTTC. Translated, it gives CSASPFDYDKRDYGYTF.

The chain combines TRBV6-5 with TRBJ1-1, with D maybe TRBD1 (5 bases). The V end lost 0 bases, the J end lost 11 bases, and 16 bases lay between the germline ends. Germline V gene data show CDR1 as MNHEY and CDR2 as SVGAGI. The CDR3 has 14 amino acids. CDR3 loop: CASSYSGGGTAAFF. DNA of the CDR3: TGTGCCAGCAGTTACTCGGGGGGAGGAACTGCGGCTTTCTTT.

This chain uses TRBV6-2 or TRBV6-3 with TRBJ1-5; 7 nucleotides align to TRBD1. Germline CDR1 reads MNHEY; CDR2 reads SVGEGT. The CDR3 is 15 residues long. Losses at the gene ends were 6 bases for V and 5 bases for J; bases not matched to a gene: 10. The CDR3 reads CASSGGTEYYQPQHF. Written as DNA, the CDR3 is TGTGCCAGCAGCGGCGGGACAGAGTACTATCAGCCCCAGCATTTT.

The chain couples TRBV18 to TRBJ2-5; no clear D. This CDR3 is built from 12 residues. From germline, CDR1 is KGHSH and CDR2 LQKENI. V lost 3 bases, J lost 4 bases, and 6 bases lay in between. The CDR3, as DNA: TGTGCCAGCTCACCTTCGTCAGAGACCCAGTACTTC. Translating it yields CASSPSSETQYF.

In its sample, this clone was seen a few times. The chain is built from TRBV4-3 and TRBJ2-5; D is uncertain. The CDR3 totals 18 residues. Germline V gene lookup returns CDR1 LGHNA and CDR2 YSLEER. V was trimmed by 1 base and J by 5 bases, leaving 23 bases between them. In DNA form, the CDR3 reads TGCGCCAGCAGCCAAGGAAGGACGGACCGGGTTGTGGCTGAGACCCAGTACTTC. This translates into CASSQGRTDRVVAETQYF.

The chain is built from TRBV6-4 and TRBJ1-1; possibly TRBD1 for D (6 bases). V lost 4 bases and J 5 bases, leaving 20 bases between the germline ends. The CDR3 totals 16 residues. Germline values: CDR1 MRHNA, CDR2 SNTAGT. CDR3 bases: TGTGCCAGCAGTGCCTTGGCAGGGGCTTTCGGGACTGAAGCTTTCTTT. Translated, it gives CASSALAGAFGTEAFF.

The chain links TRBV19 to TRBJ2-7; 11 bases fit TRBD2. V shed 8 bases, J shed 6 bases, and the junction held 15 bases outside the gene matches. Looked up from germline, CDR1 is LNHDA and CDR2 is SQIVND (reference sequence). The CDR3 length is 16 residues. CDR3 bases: TGTGCCAGTTCTCAGACGCACGGGACTAGCGGATCCGAGCAGTACTTC. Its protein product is CASSQTHGTSGSEQYF.

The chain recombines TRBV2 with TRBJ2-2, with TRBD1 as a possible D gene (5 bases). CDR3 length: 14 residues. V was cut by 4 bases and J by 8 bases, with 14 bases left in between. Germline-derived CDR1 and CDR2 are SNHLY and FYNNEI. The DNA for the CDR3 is TGTGCCAGCAGTGCTGAAAGGGGATGGGGGGAGCTGTTTTTT. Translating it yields CASSAERGWGELFF.

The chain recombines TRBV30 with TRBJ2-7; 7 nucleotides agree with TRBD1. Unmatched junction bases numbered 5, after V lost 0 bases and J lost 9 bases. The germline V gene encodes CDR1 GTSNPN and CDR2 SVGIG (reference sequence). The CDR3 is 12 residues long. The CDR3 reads CAWSVWGQPQYF. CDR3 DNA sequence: TGTGCCTGGAGTGTATGGGGACAGCCGCAGTACTTC.

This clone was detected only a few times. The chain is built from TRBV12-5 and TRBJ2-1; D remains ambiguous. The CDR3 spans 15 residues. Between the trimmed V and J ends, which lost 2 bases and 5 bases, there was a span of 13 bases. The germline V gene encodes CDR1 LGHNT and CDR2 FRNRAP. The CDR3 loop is CASGLKGDGHNEQFF. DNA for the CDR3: TGTGCTAGTGGTTTGAAGGGCGACGGCCACAATGAGCAGTTCTTC. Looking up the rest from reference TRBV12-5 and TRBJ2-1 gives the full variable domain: DARVTQTPRHKVTEMGQEVTMRCQPILGHNTVFWYRQTMMQGLELLAYFRNRAPLDDSGMPKDRFSAEMPDATLATLKIQPSEPRDSAVYFCASGLKGDGHNEQFFGPGTRLTVL.